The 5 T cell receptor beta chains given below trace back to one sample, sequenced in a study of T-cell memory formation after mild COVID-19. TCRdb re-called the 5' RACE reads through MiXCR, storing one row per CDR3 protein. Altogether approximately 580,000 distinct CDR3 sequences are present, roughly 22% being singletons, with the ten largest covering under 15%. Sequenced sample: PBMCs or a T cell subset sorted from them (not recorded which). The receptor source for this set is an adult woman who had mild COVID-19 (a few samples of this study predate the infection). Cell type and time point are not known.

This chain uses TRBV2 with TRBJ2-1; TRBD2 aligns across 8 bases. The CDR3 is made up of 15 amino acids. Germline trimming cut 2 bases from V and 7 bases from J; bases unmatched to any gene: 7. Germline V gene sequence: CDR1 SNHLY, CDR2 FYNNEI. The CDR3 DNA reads TGTGCCAGCAGTGAACCCGGACTAGCCATTAATGAGCAGTTCTTC. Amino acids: CASSEPGLAINEQFF.

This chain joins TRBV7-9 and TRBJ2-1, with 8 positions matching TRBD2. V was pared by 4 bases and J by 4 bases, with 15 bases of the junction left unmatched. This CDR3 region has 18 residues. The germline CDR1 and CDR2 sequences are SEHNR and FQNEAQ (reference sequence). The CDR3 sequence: CASSSTSQLAEIYNEQFF. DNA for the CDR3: TGTGCCAGCAGCTCGACGTCCCAACTAGCGGAGATATACAATGAGCAGTTCTTC.

This chain's CDR3 is CASRPPAGLGRSYNEQFF. In DNA form, the CDR3 reads TGTGCCAGCAGACCTCCTGCGGGGCTGGGGCGCTCCTACAATGAGCAGTTCTTC. The V call is TRBV11-2, the J call TRBJ2-1; tentatively, D is TRBD2 (6 bases). CDR3 length equals 18 residues. Trimming left V 6 bases short and J 0 bases short, with 21 bases between. In germline, CDR1 is SGHAT, CDR2 FQNNGV.

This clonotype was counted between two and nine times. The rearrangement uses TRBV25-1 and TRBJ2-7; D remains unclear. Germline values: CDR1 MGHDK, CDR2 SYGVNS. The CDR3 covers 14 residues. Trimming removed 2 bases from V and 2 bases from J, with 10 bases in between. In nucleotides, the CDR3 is TGTGCCAGCAGTGAAAACGGCGGAGCCTACGAGCAGTACTTC. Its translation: CASSENGGAYEQYF.

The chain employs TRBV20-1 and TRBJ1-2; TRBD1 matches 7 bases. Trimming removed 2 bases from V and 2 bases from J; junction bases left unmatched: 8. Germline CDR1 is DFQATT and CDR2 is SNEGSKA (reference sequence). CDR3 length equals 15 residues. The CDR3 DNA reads TGCAGTGCTAGAAGTGGAGGGGGCGCGAACTATGGCTACACCTTC. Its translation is CSARSGGGANYGYTF.